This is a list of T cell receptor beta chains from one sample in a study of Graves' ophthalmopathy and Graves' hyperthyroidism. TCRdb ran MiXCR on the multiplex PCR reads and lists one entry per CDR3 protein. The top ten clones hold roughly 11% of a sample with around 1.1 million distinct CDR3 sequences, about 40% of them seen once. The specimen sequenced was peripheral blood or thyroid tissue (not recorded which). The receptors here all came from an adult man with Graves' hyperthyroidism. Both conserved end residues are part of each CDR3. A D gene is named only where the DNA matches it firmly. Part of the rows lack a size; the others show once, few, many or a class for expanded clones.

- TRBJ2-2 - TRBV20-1 CSASRIGNTGELFF TGCAGTGCTAGTAGGATAGGGAACACCGGGGAGCTGTTTTTT
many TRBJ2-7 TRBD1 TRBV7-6 CASSPRTGGFYEQYF TGTGCCAGCAGCCCCCGGACAGGGGGCTTCTACGAGCAGTACTTC
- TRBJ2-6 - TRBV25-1 CASSEMVVGTEAF TGTGCCAGCAGTGAAATGGTTGTTGGGACTGAAGCTTTC
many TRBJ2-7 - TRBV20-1 CSASRGPSSYEQYF TGCAGTGCTAGTCGTGGGCCGAGCTCCTACGAGCAGTACTTC
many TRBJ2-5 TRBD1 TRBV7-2 CASSLDSETGDWETQYF TGTGCCAGCAGCTTAGACTCTGAGACAGGGGATTGGGAGACCCAGTACTTC
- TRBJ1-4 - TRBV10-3 CASSYAPWDTRNEKLFF TGTGCCAGCAGTTACGCCCCCTGGGACACCAGAAATGAAAAACTGTTTTTT
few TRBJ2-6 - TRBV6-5 CASSDTTTGANVLTF TGTGCCAGCAGCGACACGACAACTGGGGCCAACGTCCTGACTTTC
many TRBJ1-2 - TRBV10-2 CASSEPDSYGYTF TGCGCCAGCAGTGAGCCGGACAGCTATGGCTACACCTTC
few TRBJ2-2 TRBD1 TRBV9 CASSVATGEVTGELFF TGTGCCAGCAGCGTAGCTACAGGGGAAGTCACCGGGGAGCTGTTTTTT
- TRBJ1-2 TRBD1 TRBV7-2 CASSFLTGDQGYTF TGTGCCAGCAGCTTTTTGACAGGGGATCAGGGCTACACCTTC
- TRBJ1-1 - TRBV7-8 CASSYKPRIKGRYTEAFF TGTGCCAGCAGCTACAAACCGCGGATTAAGGGCAGATACACTGAAGCTTTCTTT
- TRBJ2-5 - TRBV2 CASSVGNSETQYF TGTGCCAGCAGTGTGGGAAACTCGGAGACCCAGTACTTC
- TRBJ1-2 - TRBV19 CASSNSGAAYGYTF TGTGCCAGTAGTAACTCCGGGGCAGCGTATGGCTACACCTTC
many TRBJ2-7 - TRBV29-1 CSVEQGSYEQYF TGCAGCGTTGAACAAGGATCCTACGAGCAGTACTTC
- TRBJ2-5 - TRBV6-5 CASRIGMVETQYF TGTGCCAGCAGAATAGGGATGGTAGAGACCCAGTACTTC
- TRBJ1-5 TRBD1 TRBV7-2 CASQLSGTGPRQPQHF TGTGCCAGCCAGCTCTCCGGGACAGGGCCCAGGCAGCCCCAGCATTTT
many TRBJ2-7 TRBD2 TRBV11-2 CASSLDNQREQLYEQYF TGTGCCAGCAGCTTAGATAACCAGCGGGAGCAGTTGTACGAGCAGTACTTC
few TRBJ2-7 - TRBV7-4 CASSLGPRRQPYEQYF TGTGCCAGCAGCTTAGGCCCCAGGAGGCAGCCCTACGAGCAGTACTTC